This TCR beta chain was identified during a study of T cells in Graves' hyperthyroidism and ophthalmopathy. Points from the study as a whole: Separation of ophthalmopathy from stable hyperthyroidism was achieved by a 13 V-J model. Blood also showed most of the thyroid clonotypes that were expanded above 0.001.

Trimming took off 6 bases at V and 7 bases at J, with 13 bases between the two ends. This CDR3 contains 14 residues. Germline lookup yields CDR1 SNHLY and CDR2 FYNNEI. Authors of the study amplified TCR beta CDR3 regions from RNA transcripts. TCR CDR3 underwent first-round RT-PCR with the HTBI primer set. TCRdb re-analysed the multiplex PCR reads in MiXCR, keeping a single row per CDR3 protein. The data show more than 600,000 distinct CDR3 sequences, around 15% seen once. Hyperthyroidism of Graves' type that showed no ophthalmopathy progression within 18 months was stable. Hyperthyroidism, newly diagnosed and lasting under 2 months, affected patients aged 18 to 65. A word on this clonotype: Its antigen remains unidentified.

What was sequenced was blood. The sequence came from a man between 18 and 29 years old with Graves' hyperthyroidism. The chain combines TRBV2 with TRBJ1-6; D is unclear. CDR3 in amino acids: CASSATWGNSPLHF. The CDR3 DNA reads TGTGCCAGCAGCGCGACCTGGGGAAATTCACCCCTCCACTTT.